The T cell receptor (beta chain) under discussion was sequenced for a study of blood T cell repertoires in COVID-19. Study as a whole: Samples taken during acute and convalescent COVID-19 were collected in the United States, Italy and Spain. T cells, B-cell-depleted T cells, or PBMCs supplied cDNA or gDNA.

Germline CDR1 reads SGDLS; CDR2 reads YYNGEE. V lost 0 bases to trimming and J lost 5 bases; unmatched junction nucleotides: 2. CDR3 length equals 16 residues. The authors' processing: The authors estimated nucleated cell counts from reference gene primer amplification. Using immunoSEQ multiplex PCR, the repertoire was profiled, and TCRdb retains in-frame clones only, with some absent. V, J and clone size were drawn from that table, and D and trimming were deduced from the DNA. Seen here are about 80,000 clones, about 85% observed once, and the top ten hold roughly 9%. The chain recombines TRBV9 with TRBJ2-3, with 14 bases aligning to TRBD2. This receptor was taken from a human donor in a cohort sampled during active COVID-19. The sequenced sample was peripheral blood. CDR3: CASSVAGTSGGDTQYF. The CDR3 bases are TGTGCCAGCAGCGTAGCAGGGACTAGCGGGGGAGATACGCAGTATTTT.